This T cell receptor beta chain was documented in a study of T cell repertoires in cytomegalovirus infection. Study background: CMV infection plus the matching HLA type was flagged by public TCR beta signatures. Findings and limits, study-wide: HLA-C-restricted TCR beta clonotypes specific for CMV led the ex vivo response. Individuals carrying CMV plus the relevant HLA were identified by cumulative frequency of public TCR beta families.

Each CDR3 protein is one row after TCRdb ran MiXCR on the reads. The sample consists of approximately 700,000 distinct CDR3 sequences, 35% of them appearing once. Note on this clonotype: No antigen is known for it.

Material for sequencing was PBMCs. The clonotype was recovered from a human donor in good health (CMV status not recorded). Some clones in this sample may be carry-over from other donors' samples.

The CDR3 bases are TGTGCCAGCAGCCTCCCAGGGGGCATCGGTGGCTACACCTTC. This sequence encodes CASSLPGGIGGYTF. The chain has TRBV7-2 and TRBJ1-2; TRBD1 aligns across 8 bases. Germline CDR1 is SGHTA and CDR2 is FQGNSA. The CDR3 is 14 amino acids. V was clipped by 5 bases and J by 7 bases; unmatched bases: 9.